The next 9 T cell receptor beta chains were all read from a single sample in a study of blood T cell repertoires in COVID-19 (dated by TCRdb to the early 2020s). Library preparation used the immunoSEQ multiplex PCR assay. In its TCRdb copy, this immuneACCESS table keeps in-frame sequences only and misses some clones. Where compared with another copy, unresolved V genes explain less than half of these, and the others have no known cause. The sample has under 300,000 clones on record, around four fifths of them singletons. The ten most abundant clones make up around 2% of the sample. The sequencing input was peripheral blood. The receptors come from a man aged 25-45 years who had recovered from COVID-19.

V usage is TRBV5-1 and J usage is TRBJ2-1; a weak D match, TRBD2 (6 bases). The CDR3 covers 16 residues. V gave up 4 bases and J gave up 0 bases, with 14 bases separating them. Germline CDR1 is SGHRS and CDR2 is YFSETQ. The CDR3 nucleotides read TGCGCCAGCAGCCTGATGGAGGGGAGCTCCTACAATGAGCAGTTCTTC. Translation gives CASSLMEGSSYNEQFF.

The chain links TRBV7-3 to TRBJ2-1, with D hard to call. CDR3 size: 12 residues. The V gene lost 2 bases and the J gene lost 9 bases, with 8 bases spanning the gap. The V gene's germline CDR1 is SGHTA and CDR2 FQGTGA. As DNA, the CDR3 is TGTGCCAGCAGCTTAGGAGAAGCTGAGCAGTTCTTC. Its translation is CASSLGEAEQFF.

This clone was seen only a few times. The chain recombines TRBV2 with TRBJ1-1; D is uncertain. Trimming stripped 4 bases from V and 4 bases from J, with 10 bases between. This CDR3 comprises 13 residues. Germline V gene lookup returns CDR1 SNHLY and CDR2 FYNNEI. CDR3: CASSAQEVTEAFF. The CDR3 DNA reads TGTGCCAGCAGTGCGCAGGAAGTCACTGAAGCTTTCTTT.

The chain uses TRBV4-1 and TRBJ2-7; TRBD1 is a possible D gene (7 bases). With 0 bases removed from V and 7 bases from J, the gap between germline ends came to 22 bases. The germline gives CDR1 MGHRA, CDR2 YSYEKL. CDR3 length: 17 amino acids. CDR3 residues: CASSQDLWPGGMFEQYF. CDR3 DNA: TGCGCCAGCAGCCAAGATTTATGGCCAGGGGGGATGTTTGAGCAGTACTTC.

CDR3 coding DNA: TGTGCCAGCAGCCATGGGACAGCTGCGGGCACTGAAGCTTTCTTT. Translated, it gives CASSHGTAAGTEAFF. The gene calls are TRBV5-4 and TRBJ1-1, with 7 bases lining up with TRBD1. This CDR3 comprises 15 residues. The germline V gene encodes CDR1 SGHNT and CDR2 YYREEE (reference sequence). V lost 4 bases to trimming and J lost 4 bases; unmatched junction nucleotides: 10.

CDR3 residues: CASSIGGGTGDEQFF. The CDR3 nucleotides are TGTGCCAGTAGTATCGGCGGAGGGACGGGGGATGAGCAGTTCTTC. The J gene is TRBJ2-1, the V gene TRBV19, with D perhaps TRBD2 (6 bases). Trimming took 3 bases from V and 8 from J, leaving 17 bases between them. This CDR3 is 15 amino acids long. Germline CDR1 and CDR2: LNHDA and SQIVND (reference sequence).

The chain joins TRBV10-3 to TRBJ1-2, with D uncertain. With 0 bases removed from V and 8 bases from J, the gap between germline ends came to 10 bases. Germline lookup yields CDR1 ENHRY and CDR2 SYGVKD. This CDR3 spans 13 amino acids. CDR3 residues: CAISESTPGGYTF. The CDR3 DNA reads as TGTGCCATCAGTGAGTCGACCCCGGGGGGCTACACCTTC.

The chain combines TRBV7-3 with TRBJ2-1; D is unresolved. This CDR3 has 15 amino acids. Germline lookup yields CDR1 SGHTA and CDR2 FQGTGA. Trimming pared 1 base from V and 7 bases from J, leaving 14 bases between. The CDR3 DNA is TGTGCCAGCAGCTTAAGTGCGGTGACTTCTAATGAGCAGTTCTTC. Translated: CASSLSAVTSNEQFF.

The gene calls are TRBV12-3 or TRBV12-4 and TRBJ2-5, with 7 bases lining up with TRBD1. This CDR3 comprises 12 residues. V lost 4 bases and J lost 7; bases outside the gene matches: 3. In nucleotides, the CDR3 is TGTGCCAGCAGTTCGACAGGGTTGACCCAGTACTTC. Protein: CASSSTGLTQYF.